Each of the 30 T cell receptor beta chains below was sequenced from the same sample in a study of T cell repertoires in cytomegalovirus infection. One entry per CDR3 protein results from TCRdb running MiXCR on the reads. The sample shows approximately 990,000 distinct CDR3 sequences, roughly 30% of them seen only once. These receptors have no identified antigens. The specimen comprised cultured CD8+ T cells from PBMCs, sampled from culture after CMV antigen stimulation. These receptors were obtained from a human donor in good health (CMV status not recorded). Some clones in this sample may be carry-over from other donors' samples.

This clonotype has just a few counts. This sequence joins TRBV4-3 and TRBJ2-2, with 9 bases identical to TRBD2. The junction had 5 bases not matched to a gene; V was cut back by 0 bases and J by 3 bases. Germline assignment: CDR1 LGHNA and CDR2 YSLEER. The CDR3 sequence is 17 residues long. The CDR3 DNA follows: TGCGCCAGCAGCCAAGATTTAGCGGGGGTGTACACCGGGGAGCTGTTTTTT. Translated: CASSQDLAGVYTGELFF.

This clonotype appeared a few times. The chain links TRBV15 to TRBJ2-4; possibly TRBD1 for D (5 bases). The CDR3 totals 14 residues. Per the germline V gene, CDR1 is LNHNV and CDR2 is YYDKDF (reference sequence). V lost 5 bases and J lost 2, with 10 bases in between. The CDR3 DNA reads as TGTGCCACCAGCCTCAGGGAATCCAAAAACATTCAGTACTTC. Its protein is CATSLRESKNIQYF. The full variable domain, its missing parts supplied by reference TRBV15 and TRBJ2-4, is DAMVIQNPRYQVTQFGKPVTLSCSQTLNHNVMYWYQQKSSQAPKLLFHYYDKDFNNEADTPDNFQSRRPNTSFCFLDIRSPGLGDTAMYLCATSLRESKNIQYFGAGTRLSVL.

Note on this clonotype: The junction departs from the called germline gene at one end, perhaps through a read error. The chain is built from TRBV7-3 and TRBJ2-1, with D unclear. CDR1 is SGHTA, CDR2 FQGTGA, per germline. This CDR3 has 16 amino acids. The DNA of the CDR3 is TGTGCCAGCAGCTTAATACCCGCTATATTATACAATAAGCAGTTCTTC. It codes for CASSLIPAILYNKQFF.

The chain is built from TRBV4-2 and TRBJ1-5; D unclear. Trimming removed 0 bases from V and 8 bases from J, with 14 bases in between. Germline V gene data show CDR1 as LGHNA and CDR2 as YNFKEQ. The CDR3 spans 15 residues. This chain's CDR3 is CASSQDLGAEKPQHF. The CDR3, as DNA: TGTGCCAGCAGCCAAGATCTGGGCGCCGAGAAGCCCCAGCATTTT.

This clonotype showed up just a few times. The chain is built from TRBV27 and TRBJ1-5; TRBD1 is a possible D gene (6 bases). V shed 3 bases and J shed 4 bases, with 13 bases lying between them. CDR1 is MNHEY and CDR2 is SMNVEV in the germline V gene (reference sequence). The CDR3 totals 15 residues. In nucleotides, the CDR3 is TGTGCCAGCAGTTTGGAGAGGGGGGGTAATCAGCCCCAGCATTTT. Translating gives CASSLERGGNQPQHF.

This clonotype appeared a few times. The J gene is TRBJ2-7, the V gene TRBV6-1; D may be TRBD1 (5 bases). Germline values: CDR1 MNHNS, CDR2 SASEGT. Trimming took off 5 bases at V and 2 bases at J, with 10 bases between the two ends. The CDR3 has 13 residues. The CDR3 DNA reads TGTGCCAGCAGTAGGGGTCCAACCTACGAGCAGTACGTC. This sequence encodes CASSRGPTYEQYV.

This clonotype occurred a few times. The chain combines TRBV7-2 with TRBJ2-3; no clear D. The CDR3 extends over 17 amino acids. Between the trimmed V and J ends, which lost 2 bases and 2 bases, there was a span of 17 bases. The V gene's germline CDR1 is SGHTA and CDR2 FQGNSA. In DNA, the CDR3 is TGTGCCAGCAGCTTACCCCCCGGTTTAGAAGTCACAGATACGCAGTATTTT. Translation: CASSLPPGLEVTDTQYF.

The DNA for the CDR3 is TGTGCCAGCAGCTTAACGGCCGTTAAACAAGAGACCCAGTACTTC. Protein: CASSLTAVKQETQYF. The chain carries TRBV7-9 and TRBJ2-5; no firm D call. Trimming cost V 2 bases and J 2 bases, with 12 bases left between them. Germline CDR1 reads SEHNR; CDR2 reads FQNEAQ (reference sequence). This CDR3 has 15 residues.

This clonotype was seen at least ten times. CDR3: CASSPRQGTYNEQFF. As DNA, the CDR3 is TGTGCCAGCAGTCCCCGCCAGGGTACCTACAATGAGCAGTTCTTC. J is TRBJ2-1 and V is TRBV6-2 or TRBV6-3, with D possibly being TRBD1 (5 bases). From germline, CDR1 is MNHEY and CDR2 SVGEGT. Trimming removed 5 bases at V and 2 bases at J, with 13 bases between. CDR3 length equals 15 residues.

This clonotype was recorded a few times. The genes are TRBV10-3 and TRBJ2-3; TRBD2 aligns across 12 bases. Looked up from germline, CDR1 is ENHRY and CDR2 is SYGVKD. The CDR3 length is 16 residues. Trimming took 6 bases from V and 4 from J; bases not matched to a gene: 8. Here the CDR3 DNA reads TGTGCCATCAGAACTCTACTAGCGGGGGGCCCAGATACGCAGTATTTT. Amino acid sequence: CAIRTLLAGGPDTQYF.

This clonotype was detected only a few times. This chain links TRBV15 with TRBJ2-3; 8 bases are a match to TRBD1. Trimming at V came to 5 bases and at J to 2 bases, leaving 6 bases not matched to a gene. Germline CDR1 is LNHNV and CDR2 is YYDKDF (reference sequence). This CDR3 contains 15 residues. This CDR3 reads CATSPGQAHTDTQYF. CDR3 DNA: TGTGCCACCAGCCCGGGACAGGCCCACACAGATACGCAGTATTTT.

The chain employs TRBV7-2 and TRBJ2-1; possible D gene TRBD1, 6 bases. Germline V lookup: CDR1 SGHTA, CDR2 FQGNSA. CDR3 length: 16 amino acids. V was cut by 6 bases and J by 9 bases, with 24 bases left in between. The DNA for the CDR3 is TGTGCCAGCAGTTTACCCCGGGACAAGATAGGGCCTGAGCAGTTCTTC. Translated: CASSLPRDKIGPEQFF.

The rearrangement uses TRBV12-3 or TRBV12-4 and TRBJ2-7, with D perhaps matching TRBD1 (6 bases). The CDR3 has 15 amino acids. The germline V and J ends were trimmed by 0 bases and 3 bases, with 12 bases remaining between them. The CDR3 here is CASSLAVGRGYEQYV. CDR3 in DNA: TGTGCCAGCAGTTTAGCAGTCGGCAGGGGCTACGAGCAGTACGTC.

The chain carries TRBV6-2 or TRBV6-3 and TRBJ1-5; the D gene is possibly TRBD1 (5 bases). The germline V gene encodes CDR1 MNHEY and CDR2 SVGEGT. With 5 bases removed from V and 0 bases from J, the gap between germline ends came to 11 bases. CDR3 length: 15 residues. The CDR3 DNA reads TGTGCCAGCAGTGCCCTGACAGATAGCAATCAGCCCCAGCATTTT. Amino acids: CASSALTDSNQPQHF.

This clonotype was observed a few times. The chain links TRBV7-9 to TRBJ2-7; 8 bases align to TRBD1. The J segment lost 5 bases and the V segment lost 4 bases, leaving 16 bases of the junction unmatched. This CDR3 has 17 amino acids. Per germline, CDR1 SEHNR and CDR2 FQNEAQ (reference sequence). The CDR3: CASSSVVGQAPDHEQYF. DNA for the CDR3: TGTGCCAGCAGCTCCGTTGTGGGACAGGCCCCCGACCACGAGCAGTACTTC. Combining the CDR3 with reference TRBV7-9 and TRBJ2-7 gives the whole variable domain DTGVSQNPRHKITKRGQNVTFRCDPISEHNRLYWYRQTLGQGPEFLTYFQNEAQLEKSRLLSDRFSAERPKGSFSTLEIQRTEQGDSAMYLCASSSVVGQAPDHEQYFGPGTRLTVT.

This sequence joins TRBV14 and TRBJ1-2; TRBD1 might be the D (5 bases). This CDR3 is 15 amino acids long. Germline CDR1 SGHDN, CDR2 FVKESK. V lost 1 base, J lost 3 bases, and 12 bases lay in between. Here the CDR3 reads CASSQVRGGDYGYTF. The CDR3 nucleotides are TGTGCCAGCAGCCAAGTAAGGGGCGGGGACTATGGCTACACCTTC.

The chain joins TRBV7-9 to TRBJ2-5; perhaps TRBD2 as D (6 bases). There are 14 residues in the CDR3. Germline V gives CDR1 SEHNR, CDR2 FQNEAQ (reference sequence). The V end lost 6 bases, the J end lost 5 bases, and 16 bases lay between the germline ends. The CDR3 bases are TGTGCCAGCAGTCAAGGCGACGGGAGCGAGACCCAGTACTTC. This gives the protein CASSQGDGSETQYF.

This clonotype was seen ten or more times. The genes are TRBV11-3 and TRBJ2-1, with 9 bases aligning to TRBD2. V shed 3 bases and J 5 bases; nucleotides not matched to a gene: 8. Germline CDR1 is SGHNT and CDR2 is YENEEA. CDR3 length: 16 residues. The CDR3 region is CASSLHGGGANNEQFF. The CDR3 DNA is TGTGCCAGCAGCTTGCATGGCGGGGGGGCTAACAATGAGCAGTTCTTC.

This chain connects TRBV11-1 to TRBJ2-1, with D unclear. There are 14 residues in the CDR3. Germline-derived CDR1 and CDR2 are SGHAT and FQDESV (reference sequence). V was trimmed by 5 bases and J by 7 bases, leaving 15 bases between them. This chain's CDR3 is CASSRTGLKNEQFF. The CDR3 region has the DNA TGTGCCAGCAGCCGCACCGGTCTGAAGAATGAGCAGTTCTTC.

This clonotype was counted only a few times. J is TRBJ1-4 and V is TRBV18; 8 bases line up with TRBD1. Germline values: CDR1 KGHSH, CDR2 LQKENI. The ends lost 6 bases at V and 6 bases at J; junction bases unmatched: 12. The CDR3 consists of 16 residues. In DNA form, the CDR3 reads TGTGCCAGCTCCCGAAGGATGGGACAGGTCGATGAAAAACTGTTTTTT. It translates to CASSRRMGQVDEKLFF. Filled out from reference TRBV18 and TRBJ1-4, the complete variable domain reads NAGVMQNPRHLVRRRGQEARLRCSPMKGHSHVYWYRQLPEEGLKFMVYLQKENIIDESGMPKERFSAEFPKEGPSILRIQQVVRGDSAAYFCASSRRMGQVDEKLFFGSGTQLSVL.

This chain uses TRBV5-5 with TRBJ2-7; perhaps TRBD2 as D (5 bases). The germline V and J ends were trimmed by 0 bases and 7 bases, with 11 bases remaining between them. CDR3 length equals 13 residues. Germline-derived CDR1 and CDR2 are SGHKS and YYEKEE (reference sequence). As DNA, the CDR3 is TGTGCCAGCAGCTTGGACGCTGGCGGGGAGCAGTACTTC. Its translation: CASSLDAGGEQYF.

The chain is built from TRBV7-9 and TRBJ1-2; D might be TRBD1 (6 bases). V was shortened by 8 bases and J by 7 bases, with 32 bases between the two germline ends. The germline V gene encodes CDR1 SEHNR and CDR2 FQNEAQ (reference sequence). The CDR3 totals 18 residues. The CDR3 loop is CASEWTADSSPFGSGYTF. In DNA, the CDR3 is TGTGCCAGCGAATGGACAGCGGACAGCTCACCTTTTGGCTCTGGCTACACCTTC.

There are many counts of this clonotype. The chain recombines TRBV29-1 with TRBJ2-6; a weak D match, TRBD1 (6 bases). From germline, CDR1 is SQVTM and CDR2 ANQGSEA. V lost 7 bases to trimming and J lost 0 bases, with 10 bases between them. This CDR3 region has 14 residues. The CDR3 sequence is CSARTDSGANVLTF. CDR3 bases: TGCAGCGCCCGGACAGACTCTGGGGCCAACGTCCTGACTTTC. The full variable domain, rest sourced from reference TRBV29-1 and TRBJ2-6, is SAVISQKPSRDICQRGTSLTIQCQVDSQVTMMFWYRQQPGQSLTLIATANQGSEATYESGFVIDKFPISRPNLTFSTLTVSNMSPEDSSIYLCSARTDSGANVLTFGAGSRLTVL.

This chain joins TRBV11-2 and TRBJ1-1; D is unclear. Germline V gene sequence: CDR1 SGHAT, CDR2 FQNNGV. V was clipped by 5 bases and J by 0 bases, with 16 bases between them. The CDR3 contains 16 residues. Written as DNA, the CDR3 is TGTGCCAGCAGCGTCTGGACCCGACACATGAACACTGAAGCTTTCTTT. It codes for CASSVWTRHMNTEAFF.

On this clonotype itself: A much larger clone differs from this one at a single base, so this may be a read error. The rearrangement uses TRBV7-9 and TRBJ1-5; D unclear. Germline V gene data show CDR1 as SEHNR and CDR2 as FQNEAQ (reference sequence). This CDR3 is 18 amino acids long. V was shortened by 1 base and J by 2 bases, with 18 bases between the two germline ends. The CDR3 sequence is CASSLVAGRGQGNQPQHF. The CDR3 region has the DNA TGTGCCAGCAGCTTAGTAGCGGGCCGGGGTCAGGGCAATCAGCCCCAGCATTTT.

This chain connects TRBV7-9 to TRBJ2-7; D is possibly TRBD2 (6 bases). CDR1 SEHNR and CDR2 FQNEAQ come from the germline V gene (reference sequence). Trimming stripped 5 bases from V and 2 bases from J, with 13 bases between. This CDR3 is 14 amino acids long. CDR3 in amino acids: CASSPIGGPYEQYV. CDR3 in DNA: TGTGCCAGCAGCCCCATCGGAGGGCCCTACGAGCAGTACGTC.

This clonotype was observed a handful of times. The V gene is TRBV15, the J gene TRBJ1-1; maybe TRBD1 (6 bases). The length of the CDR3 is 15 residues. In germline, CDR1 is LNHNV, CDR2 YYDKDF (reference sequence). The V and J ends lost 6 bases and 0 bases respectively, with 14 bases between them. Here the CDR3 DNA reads TGTGCCACCAGTAGCTGGACAGAAATGAACACTGAAGCTTTCTTT. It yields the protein CATSSWTEMNTEAFF.

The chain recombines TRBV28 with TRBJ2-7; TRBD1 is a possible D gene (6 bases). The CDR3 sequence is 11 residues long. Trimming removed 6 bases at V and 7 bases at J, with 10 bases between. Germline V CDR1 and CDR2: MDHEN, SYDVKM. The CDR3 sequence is CASSDRKEQYF. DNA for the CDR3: TGTGCCAGCAGCGACAGGAAGGAGCAGTACTTC.

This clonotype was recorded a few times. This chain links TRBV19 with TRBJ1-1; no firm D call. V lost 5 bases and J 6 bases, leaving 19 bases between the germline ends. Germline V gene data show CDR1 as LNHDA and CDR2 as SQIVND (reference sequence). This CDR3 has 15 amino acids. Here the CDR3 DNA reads TGTGCCAGTAGTTTCTCAGGAGCCGAGGGCGCTGAAGCTTTCTTT. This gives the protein CASSFSGAEGAEAFF.

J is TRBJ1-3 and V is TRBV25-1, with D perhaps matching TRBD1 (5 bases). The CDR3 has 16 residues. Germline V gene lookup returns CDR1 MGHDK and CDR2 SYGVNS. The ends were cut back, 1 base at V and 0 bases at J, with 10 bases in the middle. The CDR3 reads CASSESQGSSGNTIYF. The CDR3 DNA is TGTGCCAGCAGTGAATCCCAGGGAAGCTCTGGAAACACCATATATTTT.